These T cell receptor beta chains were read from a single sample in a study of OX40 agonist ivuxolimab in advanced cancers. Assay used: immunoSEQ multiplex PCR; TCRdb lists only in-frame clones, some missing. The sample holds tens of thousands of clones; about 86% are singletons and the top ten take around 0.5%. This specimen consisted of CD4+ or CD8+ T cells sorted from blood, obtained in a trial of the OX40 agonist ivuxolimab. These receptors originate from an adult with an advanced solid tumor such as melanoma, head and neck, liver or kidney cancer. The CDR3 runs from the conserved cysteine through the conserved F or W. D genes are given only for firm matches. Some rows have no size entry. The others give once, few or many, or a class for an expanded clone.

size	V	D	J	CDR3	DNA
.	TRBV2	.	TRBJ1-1	CASSGTALSGGFF	TGTGCCAGCAGCGGGACGGCTCTTAGTGGGGGTTTCTTT
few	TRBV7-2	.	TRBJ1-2	CASSLGHSYGYTF	TGTGCCAGCAGCTTAGGACACTCCTATGGCTACACCTTC
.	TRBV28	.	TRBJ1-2	CASSPGTSTHYGYTF	TGTGCCAGCAGTCCCGGGACGTCAACCCACTATGGCTACACCTTC
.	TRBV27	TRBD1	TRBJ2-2	CASSFGQALTGELFF	TGTGCCAGCAGTTTCGGACAGGCCCTCACCGGGGAGCTGTTTTTT
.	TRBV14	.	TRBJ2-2	CASSQGLRNTGELFF	TGTGCCAGCAGCCAAGGACTTAGGAACACCGGGGAGCTGTTTTTT
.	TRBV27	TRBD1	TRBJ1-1	CASSSLQGAEAFF	TGTGCCAGCAGTTCGTTACAGGGGGCTGAAGCTTTCTTT
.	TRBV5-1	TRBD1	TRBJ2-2	CASSLEGGPMIGELFF	TGCGCCAGCAGCTTGGAAGGGGGCCCAATGATCGGGGAGCTGTTTTTT
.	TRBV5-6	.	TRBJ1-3	CASSRRRSGTGGNTIYF	TGTGCCAGCAGCCGCCGTCGGTCAGGTACAGGTGGAAACACCATATATTTT
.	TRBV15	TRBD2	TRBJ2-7	CATSRVLSLGSGSFYEQYF	TGTGCCACCAGCAGAGTTCTAAGTCTTGGTAGCGGGAGTTTTTACGAGCAGTACTTC
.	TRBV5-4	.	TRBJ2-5	CASSPVKGHDQETQYF	TGTGCCAGCAGCCCAGTGAAGGGACATGACCAAGAGACCCAGTACTTC
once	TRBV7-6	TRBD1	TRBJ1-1	CASSLYGTGNTEAFF	TGTGCCAGCAGCTTATACGGGACAGGGAACACTGAAGCTTTCTTT
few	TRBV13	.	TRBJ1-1	CASSLAGVTEAFF	TGTGCCAGCAGCTTAGCCGGGGTCACTGAAGCTTTCTTT
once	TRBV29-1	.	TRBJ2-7	CSFTGSTRGEQYF	TGCAGCTTCACAGGGTCCACCCGGGGGGAGCAGTACTTC
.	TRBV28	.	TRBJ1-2	CASSLSQDNYGYTF	TGTGCCAGCAGTTTGTCCCAGGACAACTATGGCTACACCTTC
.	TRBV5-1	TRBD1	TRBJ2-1	CASSLVGTENEQFF	TGCGCCAGCAGCTTGGTGGGGACAGAGAATGAGCAGTTCTTC
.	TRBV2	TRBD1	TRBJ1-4	CASRGDSWAPNEKLFF	TGTGCCAGCAGGGGGGACAGTTGGGCCCCTAACGAAAAACTGTTTTTT
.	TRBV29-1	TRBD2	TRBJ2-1	CSVEGLAGVSSYNEQFF	TGCAGCGTTGAAGGCTTAGCGGGGGTTTCCTCCTACAATGAGCAGTTCTTC
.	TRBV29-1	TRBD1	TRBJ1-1	CSVSDRGLAFF	TGCAGCGTCTCGGACAGGGGGCTGGCTTTCTTT
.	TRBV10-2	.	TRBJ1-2	CASSRDDYGYTF	TGCGCCAGCAGTCGGGACGACTATGGCTACACCTTC
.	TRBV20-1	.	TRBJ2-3	CSAPPYTQYF	TGCAGTGCTCCCCCATATACGCAGTATTTT
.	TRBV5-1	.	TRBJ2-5	CASSGQLRETQYF	TGCGCCAGCAGCGGACAGCTCAGGGAGACCCAGTACTTC
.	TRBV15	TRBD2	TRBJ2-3	CATLGTDVLAGVTDTQYF	TGTGCCACATTAGGGACAGACGTTCTAGCGGGGGTCACAGATACGCAGTATTTT
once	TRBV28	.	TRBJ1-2	CASSLPPRGAYGYTF	TGTGCCAGCAGTCTCCCCCCCAGGGGCGCCTATGGCTACACCTTC
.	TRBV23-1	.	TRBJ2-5	CASRNNRALLGETQYF	TGCGCCAGCAGGAATAACCGGGCCCTGTTGGGGGAGACCCAGTACTTC
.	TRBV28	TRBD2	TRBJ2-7	CASRGRGGVGREQYF	TGTGCCAGCAGAGGACGGGGGGGGGTTGGTCGCGAGCAGTACTTC
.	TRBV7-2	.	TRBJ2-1	CASSLLGALGNEQFF	TGTGCCAGCAGCTTACTAGGGGCCCTCGGCAATGAGCAGTTCTTC
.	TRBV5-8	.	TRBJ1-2	CASSLIGEGYGYTF	TGTGCCAGCAGCTTGATCGGGGAGGGTTATGGCTACACCTTC
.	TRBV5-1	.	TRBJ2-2	CASSRDRTGELFF	TGCGCCAGCAGCCGTGATCGCACCGGGGAGCTGTTTTTT
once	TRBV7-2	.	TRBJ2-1	CASSFLSGQGGPYNEQFF	TGTGCCAGCAGCTTCCTTAGCGGCCAGGGGGGTCCCTACAATGAGCAGTTCTTC
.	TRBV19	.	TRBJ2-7	CASSIESSYEQYF	TGTGCCAGTAGTATCGAAAGCTCCTACGAGCAGTACTTC
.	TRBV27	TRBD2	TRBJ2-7	CASSLRRGGSDYEQYF	TGTGCCAGCAGTTTACGCCGGGGGGGGTCTGACTACGAGCAGTACTTC
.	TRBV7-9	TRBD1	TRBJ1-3	CASSPPSPGTGMGNTIYF	TGTGCCAGCAGCCCCCCGAGTCCCGGGACAGGGATGGGAAACACCATATATTTT
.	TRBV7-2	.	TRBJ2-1	CASSKDRHNEQFF	TGTGCCAGCAGCAAGGACAGACACAATGAGCAGTTCTTC
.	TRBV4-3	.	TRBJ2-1	CASSRQLSAQFF	TGCGCCAGCAGCCGGCAGTTAAGTGCGCAGTTCTTC
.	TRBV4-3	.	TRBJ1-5	CASSQNAPQDGFSNQPQHF	TGCGCCAGCAGTCAAAATGCACCTCAGGACGGCTTTAGCAATCAGCCCCAGCATTTT
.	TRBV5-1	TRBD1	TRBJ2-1	CASSSRDSYNNEQFF	TGCGCCAGCAGCAGCAGGGACAGCTACAACAATGAGCAGTTCTTC
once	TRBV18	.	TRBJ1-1	CASSPPGNTEAFF	TGTGCCAGCTCACCACCAGGGAACACTGAAGCTTTCTTT
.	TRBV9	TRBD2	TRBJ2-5	CASSDRTSGETQYF	TGTGCCAGCAGCGACCGGACTAGCGGGGAGACCCAGTACTTC
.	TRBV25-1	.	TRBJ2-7	CASSETVAYEQYF	TGTGCCAGCAGTGAGACAGTCGCCTACGAGCAGTACTTC
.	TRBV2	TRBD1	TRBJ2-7	CASSGGTGAYEQYF	TGTGCCAGCAGTGGCGGGACAGGGGCCTACGAGCAGTACTTC
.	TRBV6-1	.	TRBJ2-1	CASRGLNEQFF	TGTGCCAGCAGGGGCTTGAATGAGCAGTTCTTC